The 29 T cell receptor beta chains listed next were all sequenced from one sample in a study of control samples from healthy donors and cancer patients (TCRdb year 2020). To prepare the library, the immunoSEQ multiplex PCR assay was applied. As stored in TCRdb, this immuneACCESS dataset retains in-frame rearrangements with V and J assigned. A fraction of the clones does not appear; measured against another copy, unresolved V genes explain less than half of the discrepancy, and the remainder lacks a known reason. The sample includes around 70,000 clones, with 94% observed a single time. The ten largest clones represent roughly 3% of the sample. Input material: blood. The receptors were sampled from a woman aged 25 to 45 in good health.

The chain combines TRBV19 with TRBJ1-1, with D maybe TRBD1 (5 bases). The CDR3 covers 14 residues. CDR1 LNHDA and CDR2 SQIVND come from the germline V gene (reference sequence). V was cut by 3 bases and J by 6 bases, with 14 bases left in between. This CDR3 reads CASSMTIGGAEAFF. For the CDR3, the DNA is TGTGCCAGTAGTATGACTATCGGAGGGGCTGAAGCTTTCTTT.

The V and J genes are TRBV2 and TRBJ1-4; D not resolved. V was shortened by 1 base and J by 1 base, with 7 bases between the two germline ends. Germline V gives CDR1 SNHLY, CDR2 FYNNEI. The CDR3 has 15 residues. CDR3 DNA: TGTGCCAGCAGTGAAGGGCCAAGAACTAATGAAAAACTGTTTTTT. It encodes CASSEGPRTNEKLFF. The full variable domain, its missing parts supplied by reference TRBV2 and TRBJ1-4, is EPEVTQTPSHQVTQMGQEVILRCVPISNHLYFYWYRQILGQKVEFLVSFYNNEISEKSEIFDDQFSVERPDGSNFTLKIRSTKLEDSAMYFCASSEGPRTNEKLFFGSGTQLSVL.

This clone has a single count. The V and J genes are TRBV9 and TRBJ1-1; a weak D match, TRBD1 (5 bases). Trimming cost V 3 bases and J 1 base, with 10 bases left between them. This CDR3 is 14 amino acids long. Germline CDR1 SGDLS, CDR2 YYNGEE. CDR3: CASSGVQGNTEAFF. The DNA for the CDR3 is TGTGCCAGCAGCGGGGTCCAGGGGAACACTGAAGCTTTCTTT.

The chain combines TRBV6-5 with TRBJ1-4, with D perhaps matching TRBD1 (6 bases). Germline-derived CDR1 and CDR2 are MNHEY and SVGAGI. This CDR3 has 15 amino acids. V lost 0 bases, J lost 7 bases, and 12 bases lay in between. CDR3 loop: CASSYSTGSGEKLFF. In DNA, the CDR3 is TGTGCCAGCAGTTACTCCACAGGGTCAGGTGAAAAACTGTTTTTT.

This chain links TRBV19 with TRBJ1-1; D is undetermined. V was shortened by 8 bases and J by 1 base, with 8 bases between the two germline ends. The CDR3 covers 12 residues. Per germline, CDR1 LNHDA and CDR2 SQIVND (reference sequence). As DNA, the CDR3 is TGTGCCAGTGGGGTGGCGAACACTGAAGCTTTCTTT. Translated, it gives CASGVANTEAFF.

The V call is TRBV5-1, the J call TRBJ2-3; D is ambiguous. This CDR3 is built from 15 residues. The V gene's germline CDR1 is SGHRS and CDR2 YFSETQ. Trimming shortened V by 3 bases and J by 0 bases, and 11 bases separated the two germline ends. For the CDR3, the DNA is TGCGCCAGCAGCTCCTTAGTTGATAGCACAGATACGCAGTATTTT. Amino acid sequence: CASSSLVDSTDTQYF.

The CDR3 DNA sequence: TGCAGCGCGGACAGTAGTCGGGGTGGCTACACCTTC. Its protein is CSADSSRGGYTF. The rearrangement links TRBV29-1 to TRBJ1-2; perhaps TRBD1 as D (6 bases). CDR3 length: 12 amino acids. Germline-derived CDR1 and CDR2 are SQVTM and ANQGSEA. The V end was cut by 7 bases, the J end by 7 bases, with 16 bases between.

The V and J genes are TRBV30 and TRBJ2-3; D call uncertain. The CDR3 has 12 amino acids. CDR1 and CDR2 (germline): GTSNPN, SVGIG (reference sequence). Between the trimmed V and J ends, which lost 7 bases and 1 base, there was a span of 9 bases. Here the CDR3 reads CASERGTDTQYF. The CDR3, as DNA: TGTGCCTCGGAGAGAGGCACAGATACGCAGTATTTT. The full variable domain, completed using reference TRBV30 and TRBJ2-3, is SQTIHQWPATLVQPVGSPLSLECTVEGTSNPNLYWYRQAAGRGLQLLFYSVGIGQISSEVPQNLSASRPQDRQFILSSKKLLLSDSGFYLCASERGTDTQYFGPGTRLTVL.

The V gene is TRBV29-1, the J gene TRBJ1-1; no clear D gene. The germline V and J ends were trimmed by 6 bases and 5 bases, with 13 bases remaining between them. Germline V gives CDR1 SQVTM, CDR2 ANQGSEA. This CDR3 is 12 amino acids long. The CDR3, as DNA: TGCAGCGTCCTTAAACAGACTACTGAAGCTTTCTTT. Its translation: CSVLKQTTEAFF. The full variable domain, in which reference TRBV29-1 and TRBJ1-1 provide the parts outside the CDR3, is SAVISQKPSRDICQRGTSLTIQCQVDSQVTMMFWYRQQPGQSLTLIATANQGSEATYESGFVIDKFPISRPNLTFSTLTVSNMSPEDSSIYLCSVLKQTTEAFFGQGTRLTVV.

The rearrangement links TRBV30 to TRBJ2-7; D gene uncertain. Germline loops: CDR1 GTSNPN, CDR2 SVGIG (reference sequence). Between the trimmed V and J ends, which lost 1 base and 2 bases, there was a span of 9 bases. This CDR3 spans 13 amino acids. In DNA, the CDR3 is TGTGCCTGGAGTGGAAACAGAGCCTACGAGCAGTACTTC. Translation: CAWSGNRAYEQYF.

The table lists this clone with a count of one. The gene calls are TRBV19 and TRBJ1-5; no clear D gene. This CDR3 has 15 amino acids. The V end lost 8 bases, the J end lost 0 bases, and 14 bases lay between the germline ends. Germline CDR1 is LNHDA and CDR2 is SQIVND (reference sequence). CDR3: CASGSGRYSNQPQHF. In DNA form, the CDR3 reads TGTGCCAGTGGATCAGGACGGTATAGCAATCAGCCCCAGCATTTT. Full variable domain (outside the CDR3, taken from reference TRBV19 and TRBJ1-5): DGGITQSPKYLFRKEGQNVTLSCEQNLNHDAMYWYRQDPGQGLRLIYYSQIVNDFQKGDIAEGYSVSREKKESFPLTVTSAQKNPTAFYLCASGSGRYSNQPQHFGDGTRLSIL.

A single count supports this clone. This chain joins TRBV5-4 and TRBJ2-2; a weak D match, TRBD2 (5 bases). CDR1 and CDR2 (germline): SGHNT, YYREEE (reference sequence). The CDR3 is 13 amino acids. V shed 2 bases and J shed 7 bases, with 9 bases lying between them. Here the CDR3 reads CASSLLGVGELFF. CDR3 DNA: TGTGCCAGCAGCTTACTAGGAGTCGGGGAGCTGTTTTTT.

The sample holds a few counts of this clone. The chain joins TRBV19 to TRBJ2-6, with D hard to call. The germline gives CDR1 LNHDA, CDR2 SQIVND (reference sequence). The V end was cut by 7 bases, the J end by 0 bases, with 13 bases between. The length of the CDR3 is 16 residues. CDR3 amino acids: CASNRFLGSGANVLTF. CDR3 DNA sequence: TGTGCCAGTAATAGGTTTCTGGGCTCTGGGGCCAACGTCCTGACTTTC.

The CDR3 is CASSQDLPGTNYGYTF. CDR3 in DNA: TGTGCCAGCAGCCAAGATCTTCCAGGGACTAACTATGGCTACACCTTC. The rearrangement uses TRBV3-1 (or the pseudogene TRBV3-2) and TRBJ1-2; a weak D match, TRBD1 (5 bases). V was pared by 0 bases and J by 0 bases, with 11 bases between. CDR3 size: 16 residues. Germline V gene sequence: CDR1 LGHDT, CDR2 YNNKEL (reference sequence).

This chain joins TRBV5-4 and TRBJ2-1; 13 bases match TRBD2. Per germline, CDR1 SGHNT and CDR2 YYREEE (reference sequence). The V segment lost 4 bases and the J segment 6 bases; nucleotides outside the gene matches: 10. The CDR3 contains 17 residues. The CDR3 is CASSRTSGGLRINEQFF. The CDR3 DNA follows: TGTGCCAGCAGCAGGACTAGCGGGGGCCTCAGGATCAATGAGCAGTTCTTC.

V gene TRBV19 combines with J gene TRBJ2-1; D call uncertain. The V gene lost 3 bases and the J gene lost 7 bases, with 19 bases spanning the gap. This CDR3 spans 16 amino acids. Germline V lookup: CDR1 LNHDA, CDR2 SQIVND (reference sequence). CDR3 in amino acids: CASSISFGQLGNEQFF. As DNA, the CDR3 is TGTGCCAGTAGTATTTCATTCGGGCAGCTAGGTAATGAGCAGTTCTTC.

Worth noting for this clone: Germline and junction disagree at one end, which may indicate a read error. The V call is TRBV7-7, the J call TRBJ2-5; 7 bases line up with TRBD1. The CDR3 extends over 15 amino acids. The germline gives CDR1 SSHAT, CDR2 FNYEAQ (reference sequence). CDR3 sequence reads: CASSRTQGVRETQYF. The CDR3 nucleotides read TGTGCTAGCAGTAGAACCCAGGGGGTGAGGGAGACCCAGTACTTC.

This chain connects TRBV6-5 to TRBJ1-1; D is possibly TRBD1 (5 bases). Trimming stripped 4 bases from V and 3 bases from J, with 9 bases between. The length of the CDR3 is 13 residues. Germline V gene sequence: CDR1 MNHEY, CDR2 SVGAGI. CDR3 sequence: CASSFDSYTEAFF. DNA for the CDR3: TGTGCCAGCAGTTTTGACAGCTACACTGAAGCTTTCTTT.

This chain connects TRBV6-5 to TRBJ1-2; TRBD1 might be the D (6 bases). There are 15 residues in the CDR3. From germline, CDR1 is MNHEY and CDR2 SVGAGI. Trimming cost V 2 bases and J 4 bases, with 14 bases left between them. This chain's CDR3 is CASSYVRTVGYGYTF. The CDR3 DNA sequence: TGTGCCAGCAGTTACGTTAGGACAGTCGGCTATGGCTACACCTTC.

This clone was picked up one time. CDR3 amino acids: CASSVARVNTEAFF. CDR3 in DNA: TGTGCCAGCAGCGTTGCCAGGGTGAACACTGAAGCTTTCTTT. The chain combines TRBV9 with TRBJ1-1; TRBD1 might be the D (5 bases). Germline lookup yields CDR1 SGDLS and CDR2 YYNGEE. V was shortened by 2 bases and J by 0 bases, with 8 bases between the two germline ends. The CDR3 totals 14 residues.

This clone was seen once. The rearrangement joins TRBV12-3 or TRBV12-4 to TRBJ1-2, with D maybe TRBD1 (5 bases). V lost 4 bases and J lost 4, with 10 bases in between. CDR3 length equals 13 residues. The CDR3 DNA sequence: TGTGCCAGCAGTTCTACAGGAATCTATGGCTACACCTTC. Protein sequence: CASSSTGIYGYTF.

This clone was picked up one time. The chain employs TRBV5-1 and TRBJ2-2; no reliable D call. Germline CDR1 is SGHRS and CDR2 is YFSETQ. The ends were cut back, 4 bases at V and 3 bases at J, with 4 bases in the middle. The CDR3 has 12 amino acids. CDR3 nucleotide sequence: TGCGCCAGCAGCATCTACACCGGGGAGCTGTTTTTT. Translated: CASSIYTGELFF.

This chain connects TRBV10-1 to TRBJ2-3; 12 bases line up with TRBD2. CDR3 size: 18 residues. The germline gives CDR1 WNHNN, CDR2 SYGVQD (reference sequence). Trimming cost V 6 bases and J 2 bases; bases outside gene matches: 12. The CDR3, as DNA: TGCGCCAGCAGCCTAAGTGGAGCTAGCGGGGGGGCCACAGATACGCAGTATTTT. Protein sequence: CASSLSGASGGATDTQYF.

The table lists this clone with a count of one. The genes are TRBV5-1 and TRBJ1-2; TRBD1 might be the D (5 bases). The CDR3 totals 14 residues. V lost 3 bases and J 0 bases, leaving 9 bases between the germline ends. Germline CDR1 is SGHRS and CDR2 is YFSETQ. In DNA form, the CDR3 reads TGCGCCAGCAGCTGGGGCCCCGCTAACTATGGCTACACCTTC. Encoded protein: CASSWGPANYGYTF.

A word on this clone: The conserved final phenylalanine or tryptophan is absent from the CDR3, which likely points to a read error. V and J are TRBV28 and TRBJ1-1; tentative D call: TRBD1 (6 bases). Per the germline V gene, CDR1 is MDHEN and CDR2 is SYDVKM. The CDR3 is 16 amino acids. Trimming cost V 7 bases and J 0 bases, with 18 bases left between them. The CDR3 protein is CASTGDGGFMNTEAFL. In DNA form, the CDR3 reads TGTGCCAGCACCGGGGACGGGGGCTTCATGAACACTGAAGCTTTCCTT.

This clone was observed a single time. The genes are TRBV6-2 or TRBV6-3 and TRBJ1-5; D is undetermined. The CDR3 runs 16 residues. With 0 bases removed from V and 5 bases from J, the gap between germline ends came to 14 bases. Germline loops: CDR1 MNHEY, CDR2 SVGEGT. For the CDR3, the DNA is TGTGCCAGCAGTTACTCCGTATCCGCGGGCGATCAGCCCCAGCATTTT. The encoded protein is CASSYSVSAGDQPQHF.

This chain connects TRBV14 to TRBJ1-3, with D perhaps TRBD1 (5 bases). The CDR3 runs 16 residues. Trimming cost V 0 bases and J 4 bases, with 13 bases left between them. CDR1 is SGHDN and CDR2 is FVKESK in the germline V gene. CDR3 sequence: CASSQDGQGAGNTIYF. As DNA, the CDR3 is TGTGCCAGCAGCCAAGACGGGCAGGGAGCCGGAAACACCATATATTTT.

In its sample, this clone was seen a few times. This chain links TRBV3-1 (or the pseudogene TRBV3-2) with TRBJ2-1, with 7 bases aligning to TRBD1. The V gene's germline CDR1 is LGHDT and CDR2 YNNKEL (reference sequence). The CDR3 is 16 amino acids. J gave up 15 bases and V 5 bases, and 22 bases lay outside the gene matches. The CDR3 reads CASSTTNRKGQSGLFF. CDR3 sequence (DNA): TGTGCCAGCAGCACAACAAATCGAAAGGGACAGAGTGGTCTGTTCTTC.

The CDR3 DNA reads as TGTGCCAGCAGCTTAGTTGTCGGGGCTTACAATGAGCAGTTCTTC. The encoded protein is CASSLVVGAYNEQFF. J is TRBJ2-1 and V is TRBV11-2; the D call may be TRBD1 or TRBD2 (5 bases each). The CDR3 is 15 residues long. Trimming left V 1 base short and J 4 bases short, with 11 bases between. Germline V lookup: CDR1 SGHAT, CDR2 FQNNGV.